These 3 T cell receptor beta chains originate from one sample sequenced in a study of breast tumors, draining lymph nodes, adjacent tissues. TCRdb passed the multiplex PCR reads through MiXCR, listing each CDR3 protein once. Of under 300,000 distinct CDR3 sequences in the sample, less than 40% were seen once. The lymph nodes were axillary draining lymph nodes from breast cancer patients. Sequenced material: axillary lymph node tissue. The receptors shown here come from a female donor with breast cancer. Some clones in this sample may be carry-over from other donors' samples.

This clonotype was counted at least ten times. The CDR3 bases are TGCAGTGCCGGGAGACCCCGCACAGATACGCAGTATTTT. This encodes CSAGRPRTDTQYF. V gene TRBV20-1 combines with J gene TRBJ2-3, with TRBD2 as a possible D gene (6 bases). The CDR3 has 13 residues. Germline V gives CDR1 DFQATT, CDR2 SNEGSKA (reference sequence). V was pared by 6 bases and J by 1 base, with 11 bases between.

This clonotype occurred many times. The chain links TRBV15 to TRBJ2-2, with unresolved D. V lost 8 bases and J lost 7, with 8 bases in between. The CDR3 loop spans 11 amino acids. Germline CDR1 reads LNHNV; CDR2 reads YYDKDF (reference sequence). In DNA form, the CDR3 reads TGTGCCACCGGTCGCATCGGGGAGCTGTTTTTT. The encoded protein is CATGRIGELFF.

This clonotype was detected ten times or more. The rearrangement links TRBV6-6 to TRBJ1-5, with 8 bases aligning to TRBD1. J was trimmed by 5 bases and V by 6 bases; bases with no gene match: 9. Germline V CDR1 and CDR2: MNHNY, SVGAGI (reference sequence). The CDR3 is 15 amino acids. The CDR3 region is CASSPGTGGYQPQHF. CDR3 sequence (DNA): TGTGCCAGCAGCCCCGGGACAGGAGGTTATCAGCCCCAGCATTTT.